What follows are 5 T cell receptor beta chains derived from one specimen sequenced in a study of cytomegalovirus exposure and HLA in healthy donors. Both 60 Vbeta primers and 13 Jbeta primers went into the PCR. The method was immunoSEQ multiplex PCR; TCRdb's version includes in-frame clones alone and lacks a portion of them. The table includes over 250,000 clones, roughly 90% detected once. The sequencing input was PBMCs. All receptors come from a man aged 40-55 years in good health and CMV-seropositive.

The J gene is TRBJ2-5, the V gene TRBV2; TRBD2 matches at 10 bases. V shed 8 bases, J shed 4 bases, and the junction held 13 bases outside the gene matches. The CDR3 runs 16 residues. Germline V gene lookup returns CDR1 SNHLY and CDR2 FYNNEI. The DNA for the CDR3 is TGTGCCAGCTGGGTGGGCACTAGCGGGACAGGAGAGACCCAGTACTTC. Its protein product is CASWVGTSGTGETQYF.

The rearrangement links TRBV9 to TRBJ2-7; 11 nucleotides agree with TRBD2. The CDR3 length is 16 residues. The V segment lost 2 bases and the J segment 3 bases; nucleotides outside the gene matches: 7. Looked up from germline, CDR1 is SGDLS and CDR2 is YYNGEE. The CDR3 loop reads CASSVGGGLADYEQYF. The CDR3 DNA sequence: TGTGCCAGCAGCGTCGGAGGGGGACTAGCGGACTACGAGCAGTACTTC.

About this clone itself: The CDR3 ends on some other residue instead of the conserved phenylalanine or tryptophan, so this is likely a read error. This chain joins TRBV10-3 and TRBJ1-1, with 9 bases matching TRBD1. With V trimmed by 7 bases and J by 6 bases, 6 bases remained unmatched. Germline V gene lookup returns CDR1 ENHRY and CDR2 SYGVKD. The CDR3 has 13 residues. Written as DNA, the CDR3 is TGTGCCATCACTAGGGGACAGGGAGCTGAAGCTTTCCTT. It specifies CAITRGQGAEAFL.

CDR3 nucleotide sequence: TGCAGCGTTGGGCAGGGGGGCTATGGCTACACCTTC. It translates to CSVGQGGYGYTF. This chain joins TRBV29-1 and TRBJ1-2, with 7 bases fitting TRBD1. V lost 4 bases, J lost 4 bases, and 3 bases stayed unmatched. The CDR3 is made up of 12 amino acids. CDR1 SQVTM and CDR2 ANQGSEA come from the germline V gene.

This clone was seen once. V is TRBV12-2 and J is TRBJ2-7; TRBD1, as called in the table, went unchecked against the DNA. TRBV12-2 is marked as a pseudogene. There are 17 residues in the CDR3. The CDR3: CASRLPPSNFGGSEQYF. The CDR3, as DNA: TGTGCAAGTCGCTTACCTCCGTCGAATTTTGGGGGCTCCGAGCAGTACTTC.